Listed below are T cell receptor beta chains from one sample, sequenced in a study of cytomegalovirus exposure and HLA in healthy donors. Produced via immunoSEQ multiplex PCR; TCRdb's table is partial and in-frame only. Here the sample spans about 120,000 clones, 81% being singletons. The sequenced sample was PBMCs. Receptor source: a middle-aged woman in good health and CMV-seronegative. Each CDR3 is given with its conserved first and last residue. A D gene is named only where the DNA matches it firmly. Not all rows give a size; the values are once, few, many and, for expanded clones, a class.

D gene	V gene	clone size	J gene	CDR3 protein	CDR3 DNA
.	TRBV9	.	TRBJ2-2	CASSVGRNRNTGELFF	TGTGCCAGCAGCGTAGGGAGAAATAGGAACACCGGGGAGCTGTTTTTT
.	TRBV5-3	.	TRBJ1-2	CARSFATGSCALGYTF	TGTGCCAGAAGCTTTGCGACAGGCTCCTGCGCTCTTGGCTACACCTTC
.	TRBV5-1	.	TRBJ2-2	CASSFVRTGELFF	TGCGCCAGCAGCTTTGTCCGGACCGGGGAGCTGTTTTTT
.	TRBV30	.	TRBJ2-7	CAWSVLRGYEQYF	TGTGCCTGGAGTGTATTACGGGGATACGAGCAGTACTTC
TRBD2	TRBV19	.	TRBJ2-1	CASSAASGSDSYNEQFF	TGTGCCAGTAGTGCCGCTAGCGGGAGCGACTCCTACAATGAGCAGTTCTTC
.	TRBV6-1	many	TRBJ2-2	CASKGGFEAGELFF	TGTGCCAGCAAGGGGGGGTTCGAAGCCGGGGAGCTGTTTTTT
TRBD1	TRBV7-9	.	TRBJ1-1	CASSLAVTGGRSTDTEAFF	TGTGCCAGCAGCTTAGCGGTAACAGGGGGTAGGTCTACTGACACTGAAGCTTTCTTT
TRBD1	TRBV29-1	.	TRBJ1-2	CSVMTGINYGYTF	TGCAGCGTAATGACAGGGATTAACTATGGCTACACCTTC
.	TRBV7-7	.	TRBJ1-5	CASSLNIAPGCQPQHF	TGTGCTAGCAGCCTTAACATCGCCCCGGGGTGTCAGCCCCAGCATTTT
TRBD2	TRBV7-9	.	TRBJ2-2	CASSLAGAGGGELFF	TGTGCCAGCAGCTTGGCGGGAGCGGGTGGCGGGGAGCTGTTTTTT
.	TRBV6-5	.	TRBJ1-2	CASSSTGYGDYGYTF	TGTGCCAGCAGTTCAACAGGGTACGGGGACTATGGCTACACCTTC
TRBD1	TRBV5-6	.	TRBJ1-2	CASSLVGTGYRGYTF	TGTGCCAGCAGCTTGGTTGGGACAGGGTACAGAGGCTACACCTTC
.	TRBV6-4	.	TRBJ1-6	CASSDRAGDNSPLHF	TGTGCCAGCAGTGACCGGGCAGGGGATAATTCACCCCTCCACTTT
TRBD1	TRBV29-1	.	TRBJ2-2	CSGTTGYPGELFF	TGCAGCGGTACGACAGGGTACCCCGGGGAGCTGTTTTTT
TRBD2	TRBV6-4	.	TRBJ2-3	CASSDSSGGPGTQYF	TGTGCCAGCAGTGACTCATCGGGAGGGCCCGGTACGCAGTATTTT
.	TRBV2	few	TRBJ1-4	CASSDRGKASEKLFF	TGTGCCAGCAGTGACAGGGGAAAGGCAAGTGAAAAACTGTTTTTT
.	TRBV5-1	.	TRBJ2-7	CASSRLGQGISYEQYF	TGCGCCAGCAGTCGGTTGGGCCAGGGTATTAGCTACGAGCAGTACTTC
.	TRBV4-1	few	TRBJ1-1	CASSQPAGNTEAFF	TGCGCCAGCAGCCAACCAGCGGGGAACACTGAAGCTTTCTTT
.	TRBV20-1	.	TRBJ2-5	CSASPETQYF	TGCAGTGCTAGTCCGGAGACCCAGTACTTC
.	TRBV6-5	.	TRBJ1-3	CASSQGGSGNTIYF	TGTGCCAGCAGTCAGGGAGGCTCTGGAAACACCATATATTTT
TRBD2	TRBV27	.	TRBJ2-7	CASSLRGAFSGRSMGPSYEQYF	TGTGCCAGCAGTTTACGGGGCGCGTTTAGCGGGAGGTCTATGGGGCCCTCCTACGAGCAGTACTTC
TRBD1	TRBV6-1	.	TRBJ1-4	CASSDFEDRGRLSDEKLFF	TGTGCCAGCAGTGACTTCGAGGACAGGGGGCGTTTGTCGGATGAAAAACTGTTTTTT
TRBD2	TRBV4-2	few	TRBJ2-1	CASSLGLHTGGEQFF	TGTGCCAGCAGCTTAGGACTACACACGGGAGGGGAGCAGTTCTTC
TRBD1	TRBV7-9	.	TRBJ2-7	CASSPHLTGKTSYEQYF	TGTGCCAGCAGCCCGCATCTGACAGGGAAGACAAGCTACGAGCAGTACTTC
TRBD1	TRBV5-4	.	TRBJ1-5	CASSPGQDQPQHF	TGTGCCAGCAGTCCCGGACAGGATCAGCCCCAGCATTTT
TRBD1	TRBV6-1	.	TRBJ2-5	CASSDPLRQGQETQYF	TGTGCCAGCAGTGACCCTCTGAGACAGGGCCAAGAGACCCAGTACTTC
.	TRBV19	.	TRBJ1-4	CASSIAEGLSEKLFF	TGTGCCAGTAGTATAGCTGAGGGACTGAGTGAAAAACTGTTTTTT
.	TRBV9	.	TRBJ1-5	CASSAGLGGNQPQHF	TGTGCCAGCAGCGCGGGACTTGGAGGCAATCAGCCCCAGCATTTT
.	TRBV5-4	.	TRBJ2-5	CASSSGGSREQETQYF	TGTGCCAGCAGCTCCGGGGGATCCAGGGAACAAGAGACCCAGTACTTC
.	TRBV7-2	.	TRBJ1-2	CASSLGVLSYGYTF	TGTGCCAGCAGCTTAGGGGTACTAAGTTATGGCTACACCTTC
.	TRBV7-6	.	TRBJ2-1	CASSSAALAFGNEQFF	TGTGCCAGCAGCTCCGCGGCACTAGCCTTTGGGAATGAGCAGTTCTTC
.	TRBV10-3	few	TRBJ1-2	CAISDPVYSYGYTF	TGTGCCATCAGTGACCCCGTTTACAGTTATGGCTACACCTTC
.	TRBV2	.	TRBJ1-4	CASSLKEKLFF	TGTGCCAGCTCCCTAAAGGAAAAACTGTTTTTT
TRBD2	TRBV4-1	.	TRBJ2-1	CASSQVAGNNNEQFF	TGCGCCAGCAGCCAAGTAGCGGGGAATAACAATGAGCAGTTCTTC
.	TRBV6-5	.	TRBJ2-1	CASSSLGNEQFF	TGTGCCAGCAGTTCCCTCGGGAATGAGCAGTTCTTC
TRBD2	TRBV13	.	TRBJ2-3	CASSLRTSGDGTQYF	TGTGCCAGCAGCTTACGGACTAGCGGGGATGGTACGCAGTATTTT
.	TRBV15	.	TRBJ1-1	CATSRGAVGLNTEAFF	TGTGCCACCAGCAGAGGGGCCGTTGGCCTGAACACTGAAGCTTTCTTT
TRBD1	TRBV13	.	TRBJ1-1	CASSTQGDKGAEAFF	TGTGCCAGCAGCACGCAGGGGGACAAGGGGGCTGAAGCTTTCTTT
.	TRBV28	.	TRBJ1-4	CASSLARGNEKLFF	TGTGCCAGCAGTTTGGCCAGGGGAAATGAAAAACTGTTTTTT
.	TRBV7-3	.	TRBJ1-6	CASSLQGPYNSPLHF	TGTGCCAGCAGCTTACAGGGGCCGTATAATTCACCCCTCCACTTT
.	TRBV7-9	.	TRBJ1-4	CSSSLGAAVGEKLFF	TGTTCCAGCAGCTTAGGGGCAGCGGTCGGTGAAAAACTGTTTTTT
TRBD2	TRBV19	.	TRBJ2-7	CASSSGGMSYEQYF	TGTGCCAGTAGCAGCGGGGGAATGTCCTACGAGCAGTACTTC
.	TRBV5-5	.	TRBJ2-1	CASSLAMLGGRYNEQFF	TGTGCCAGCAGCTTGGCCATGCTAGGGGGACGCTACAATGAGCAGTTCTTC
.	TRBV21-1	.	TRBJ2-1	CASSKAKGTGGVNEQFF	TGTGCCAGCAGCAAAGCGAAAGGGACAGGGGGCGTCAATGAGCAGTTCTTC